This TCR beta chain was sequenced in a study of control samples from healthy donors and cancer patients. Sequencing used immunoSEQ multiplex PCR; TCRdb keeps in-frame clones, though not all of them. The repertoire holds more than 85,000 clones, with 92% as singletons. This CDR3 has 14 residues. Germline lookup yields CDR1 MDHEN and CDR2 SYDVKM. V dropped 5 bases and J dropped 8; count of bases not matched to a gene: 4. The rearrangement uses TRBV28 and TRBJ1-6; 9 nucleotides line up with TRBD1. This sequence originates from a woman between 18 and 30 years old in good health. Sequenced: blood. This CDR3 reads CASSPGQGYSPLHF. CDR3 nucleotide sequence: TGTGCCAGCAGTCCGGGACAGGGATATTCACCCCTCCACTTT.